These 10 T cell receptor beta chains share one sample of origin, sequenced in a study of post-analysis software for immune sequencing data. Antigen specificity for these receptors is unknown. The study's findings and limits: Elevated frequency relative to controls characterized four or five TRBV segments in patients, TRBV5-6, TRBV5-1 and TRBV20-1 among them.

The authors incorporated unique molecular identifiers into the TCR beta cDNA libraries. In TCRdb, the PCR reads were re-called with MiXCR into one record per CDR3 protein. Here the sample spans 380,000 or so distinct CDR3 sequences, less than 35% being singletons. Sequenced material: blood. The origin of the receptors is a girl aged 10 to 17 with multiple sclerosis.

The chain recombines TRBV9 with TRBJ2-1, with D unclear. Germline V lookup: CDR1 SGDLS, CDR2 YYNGEE. V lost 0 bases, J lost 2 bases, and 6 bases lay in between. CDR3 length: 14 residues. CDR3 sequence reads: CASSVAATYNEQFF. The DNA of the CDR3 is TGTGCCAGCAGCGTAGCTGCGACCTACAATGAGCAGTTCTTC.

The chain joins TRBV4-3 to TRBJ1-2; TRBD1 matches 7 bases. CDR3 size: 15 residues. CDR1 is LGHNA, CDR2 YSLEER, per germline. J gave up 5 bases and V 4 bases, and 10 bases lay outside the gene matches. As DNA, the CDR3 is TGCGCCAGCAGCCGAGAGACAGGGTCGTGGTATGGCTACACCTTC. This encodes CASSRETGSWYGYTF.

There are a few counts of this clonotype. The chain combines TRBV27 with TRBJ1-1, with D perhaps matching TRBD1 (5 bases). The germline V and J ends were trimmed by 0 bases and 4 bases, with 21 bases remaining between them. Germline CDR1 MNHEY, CDR2 SMNVEV (reference sequence). The CDR3 runs to 18 residues. For the CDR3, the DNA is TGTGCCAGCAGTTTATCCCCCGGGCCGCTACCCGGGGGCACTGAAGCTTTCTTT. Protein sequence: CASSLSPGPLPGGTEAFF.

The V and J genes are TRBV20-1 and TRBJ1-1; tentative D call: TRBD1 (6 bases). CDR1 is DFQATT, CDR2 SNEGSKA, per germline (reference sequence). The CDR3 consists of 16 residues. V was clipped by 6 bases and J by 2 bases, with 22 bases between them. CDR3 amino acids: CSADPTRGRANTEAFF. Written as DNA, the CDR3 is TGCAGTGCCGATCCTACCAGGGGAAGGGCCAACACTGAAGCTTTCTTT.

This chain connects TRBV15 to TRBJ1-5; 9 bases match TRBD1. Per the germline V gene, CDR1 is LNHNV and CDR2 is YYDKDF (reference sequence). The V gene end was trimmed by 5 bases and the J gene end by 6 bases; junction bases not matched to a gene: 11. The CDR3 consists of 16 residues. CDR3 bases: TGTGCCACCAGCGGAGGTAGCACAGGGGGCGGTCAGCCCCAGCATTTT. Amino acid sequence: CATSGGSTGGGQPQHF.

This CDR3 is CASSPLAGNEQFF. CDR3 bases: TGTGCCAGCAGCCCTCTCGCGGGGAATGAGCAGTTCTTC. The chain couples TRBV5-4 to TRBJ2-1; tentative D call: TRBD2 (6 bases). The V end lost 4 bases, the J end lost 7 bases, and 12 bases lay between the germline ends. Germline values: CDR1 SGHNT, CDR2 YYREEE (reference sequence). This CDR3 comprises 13 residues.

There are a few counts of this clonotype. The genes are TRBV12-3 or TRBV12-4 and TRBJ2-1, with D unclear. With 4 bases removed from V and 4 bases from J, the gap between germline ends came to 8 bases. This CDR3 comprises 13 residues. CDR3 residues: CASSSRNYNEQFF. In DNA form, the CDR3 reads TGTGCCAGCAGTTCCCGGAATTACAATGAGCAGTTCTTC.

DNA of the CDR3: TGTGCCAGCAGCCCTCGGACTAGCGGGGGGTACGAGCAGTACTTC. Translated, it gives CASSPRTSGGYEQYF. The chain employs TRBV6-1 and TRBJ2-7; TRBD2 matches 14 bases. The junction had 5 bases not matched to a gene; V was cut back by 6 bases and J by 4 bases. Germline V CDR1 and CDR2: MNHNS, SASEGT. This CDR3 region has 15 residues.

This clonotype has only a few counts. This chain links TRBV7-2 with TRBJ2-3; a possible D gene is TRBD1 (5 bases). The V end was cut by 2 bases, the J end by 4 bases, with 7 bases between. The CDR3 runs to 13 residues. The V gene's germline CDR1 is SGHTA and CDR2 FQGNSA. CDR3 nucleotides: TGTGCCAGCAGCTTACAGGGTTCAGATACGCAGTATTTT. Amino acids: CASSLQGSDTQYF.

The chain has TRBV9 and TRBJ1-1; D may be TRBD1 (5 bases). Trimming left V 0 bases short and J 0 bases short, with 6 bases between. Germline V gene sequence: CDR1 SGDLS, CDR2 YYNGEE. This CDR3 contains 14 residues. The CDR3 region is CASSVGQMNTEAFF. The DNA for the CDR3 is TGTGCCAGCAGCGTAGGACAGATGAACACTGAAGCTTTCTTT. Supplemented by reference TRBV9 and TRBJ1-1, the full variable domain reads DSGVTQTPKHLITATGQRVTLRCSPRSGDLSVYWYQQSLDQGLQFLIQYYNGEERAKGNILERFSAQQFPDLHSELNLSSLELGDSALYFCASSVGQMNTEAFFGQGTRLTVV.